This T cell receptor (beta chain) came from a study of blood T cell repertoires in COVID-19. Overall study: Donors in the United States, Italy and Spain gave samples during acute or convalescent COVID-19.

In the authors' methods: Amplification of reference gene primers provided the estimated nucleated cell counts. The data were produced by immunoSEQ multiplex PCR, yet TCRdb's version contains in-frame clones alone and is incomplete. V and J calls and clone size come straight from that table; D and trimming were deduced from the DNA. Here the sample spans approximately 230,000 clones, 80% to 90% being singletons. Participants came from roughly 23 US areas, aged roughly 18 to 100 years. Each recovered donor of Cohort 3 presented with two negative PCRs, clearance, or symptom resolution. V lost 3 bases and J lost 0, with 8 bases in between. Germline V CDR1 and CDR2: SEHNR, FQNEAQ (reference sequence). The CDR3 is 14 residues long. The count of this clone is one.

Sequenced input: PBMCs or T cells enriched from blood (not recorded which). The V gene is TRBV7-9, the J gene TRBJ1-2; a weak D match, TRBD1 (6 bases). The TCR comes from a man between 40 and 49 years old who had recovered from COVID-19. CDR3 nucleotides: TGTGCCAGCAGCTTGTGGGACACTAACTATGGCTACACCTTC. Protein sequence: CASSLWDTNYGYTF.